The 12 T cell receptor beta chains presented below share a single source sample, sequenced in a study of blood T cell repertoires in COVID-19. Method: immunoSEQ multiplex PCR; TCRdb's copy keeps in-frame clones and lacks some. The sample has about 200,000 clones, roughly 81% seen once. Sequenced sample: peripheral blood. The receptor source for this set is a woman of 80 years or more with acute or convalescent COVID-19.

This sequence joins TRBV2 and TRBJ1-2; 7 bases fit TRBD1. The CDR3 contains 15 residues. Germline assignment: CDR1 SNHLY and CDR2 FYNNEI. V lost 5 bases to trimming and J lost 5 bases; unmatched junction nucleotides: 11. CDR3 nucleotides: TGTGCCAGCAGTCCAGCAGGGGGTAGACTATATGGCTACACCTTC. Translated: CASSPAGGRLYGYTF.

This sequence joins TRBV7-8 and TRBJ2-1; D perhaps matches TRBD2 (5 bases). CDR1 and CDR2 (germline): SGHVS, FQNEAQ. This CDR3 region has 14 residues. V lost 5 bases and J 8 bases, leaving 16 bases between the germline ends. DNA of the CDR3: TGTGCCAGCAGCCCTAGACGGACTCAGGATGAGCAGTTCTTC. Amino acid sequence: CASSPRRTQDEQFF.

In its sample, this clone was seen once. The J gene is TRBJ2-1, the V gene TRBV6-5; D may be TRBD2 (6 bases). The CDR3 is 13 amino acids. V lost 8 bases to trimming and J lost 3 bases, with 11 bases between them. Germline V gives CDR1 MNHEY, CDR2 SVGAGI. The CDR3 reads CASGGFGYNEQFF. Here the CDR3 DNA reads TGTGCCAGCGGGGGGTTCGGCTACAATGAGCAGTTCTTC.

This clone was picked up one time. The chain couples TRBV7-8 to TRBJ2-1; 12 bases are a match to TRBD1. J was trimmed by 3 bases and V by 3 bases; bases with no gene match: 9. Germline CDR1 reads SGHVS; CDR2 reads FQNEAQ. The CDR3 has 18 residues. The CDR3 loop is CASSFRDRGRLVYNEQFF. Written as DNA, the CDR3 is TGTGCCAGCAGCTTTCGGGACAGGGGGCGTCTCGTCTACAATGAGCAGTTCTTC.

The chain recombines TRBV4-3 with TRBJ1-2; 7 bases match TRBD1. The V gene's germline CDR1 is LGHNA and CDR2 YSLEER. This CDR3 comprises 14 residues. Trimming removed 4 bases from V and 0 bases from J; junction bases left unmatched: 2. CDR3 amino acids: CASSRGTANYGYTF. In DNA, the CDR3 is TGCGCCAGCAGCCGAGGGACAGCTAACTATGGCTACACCTTC.

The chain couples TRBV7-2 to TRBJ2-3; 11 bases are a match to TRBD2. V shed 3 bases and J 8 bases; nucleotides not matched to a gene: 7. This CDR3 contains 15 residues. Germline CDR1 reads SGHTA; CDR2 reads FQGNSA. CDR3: CASSFPSGGMGTQYF. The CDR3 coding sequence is TGTGCCAGCAGCTTCCCTAGCGGGGGGATGGGTACGCAGTATTTT.

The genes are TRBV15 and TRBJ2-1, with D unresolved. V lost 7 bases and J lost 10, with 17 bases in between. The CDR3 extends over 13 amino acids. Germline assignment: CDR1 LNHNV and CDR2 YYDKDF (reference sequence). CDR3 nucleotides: TGTGCCACCAAGAAGTGGCGGCCTGGGGAGCAGTTCTTC. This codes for CATKKWRPGEQFF.

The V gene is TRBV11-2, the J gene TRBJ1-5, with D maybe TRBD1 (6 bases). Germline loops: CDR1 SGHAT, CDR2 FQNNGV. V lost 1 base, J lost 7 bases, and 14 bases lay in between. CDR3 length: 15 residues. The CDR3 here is CASSLGLGAGQPQHF. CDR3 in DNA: TGTGCCAGCAGCTTAGGATTGGGGGCAGGACAGCCCCAGCATTTT.

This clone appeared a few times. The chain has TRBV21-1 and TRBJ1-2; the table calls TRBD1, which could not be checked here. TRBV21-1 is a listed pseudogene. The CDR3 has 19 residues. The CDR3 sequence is CASSKLPGQGNWKIYGYTF. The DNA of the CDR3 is TGTGCCAGCAGCAAGCTTCCGGGACAGGGGAATTGGAAGATCTATGGCTACACCTTC.

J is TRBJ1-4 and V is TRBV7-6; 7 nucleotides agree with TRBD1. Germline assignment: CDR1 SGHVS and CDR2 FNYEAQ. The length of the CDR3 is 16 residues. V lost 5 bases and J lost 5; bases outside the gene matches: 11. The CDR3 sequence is CASSAGYRGINEKLFF. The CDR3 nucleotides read TGTGCCAGCAGCGCCGGATACAGGGGTATAAATGAAAAACTGTTTTTT.

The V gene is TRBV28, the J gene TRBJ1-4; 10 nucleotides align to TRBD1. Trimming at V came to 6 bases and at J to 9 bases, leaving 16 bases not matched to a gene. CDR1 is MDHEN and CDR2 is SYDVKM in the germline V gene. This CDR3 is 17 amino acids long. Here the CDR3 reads CASSAGQGVKSDQKLFF. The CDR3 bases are TGTGCCAGCAGCGCAGGACAGGGGGTGAAGTCCGACCAAAAACTGTTTTTT.

The CDR3 region is CASRWTSGSNEQFF. The CDR3 region has the DNA TGTGCCAGCAGGTGGACTAGCGGTTCCAATGAGCAGTTCTTC. The V call is TRBV6-5, the J call TRBJ2-1, with 10 bases matching TRBD2. Germline lookup yields CDR1 MNHEY and CDR2 SVGAGI. Germline trimming cut 6 bases from V and 6 bases from J; bases unmatched to any gene: 5. The CDR3 sequence is 14 residues long.